The 30 T cell receptor beta chains in this list originate from one sample, sequenced in a study of post-analysis software for immune sequencing data. Study conclusions and caveats: When patients were compared with controls, five TRBV segments were more frequent, TRBV5-6, TRBV5-1 and TRBV20-1 among them.

Unique molecular identifiers featured in each of the TCR beta cDNA libraries. TCRdb recomputed calls from the PCR reads with MiXCR, one row per CDR3 protein. Of 820,000 or so distinct CDR3 sequences listed, about 53% are singletons. Which antigens these TCRs recognize remains unknown. The sequenced sample consisted of blood. The receptors were sampled from a girl between 5 and 17 years old with multiple sclerosis.

The chain has TRBV21-1 and TRBJ1-2; the table assigns TRBD1, which was not confirmed against the DNA. TRBV21-1 is deemed a pseudogene. CDR3 size: 18 residues. This CDR3 reads CASSNLSSGQGANYGYTF. The CDR3 bases are TGTGCCAGCAGCAACCTTTCCTCGGGACAGGGGGCAAACTATGGCTACACCTTC.

About this clonotype itself: Since the CDR3 does not end with the conserved phenylalanine or tryptophan, this likely comes from a read error. This chain uses TRBV5-1 with TRBJ2-5; 8 positions match TRBD2. This CDR3 spans 15 amino acids. After removal of 5 bases from V and 0 bases from J, the junction contained 6 bases not matched to a gene. Germline V lookup: CDR1 SGHRS, CDR2 YFSETQ. Here the CDR3 DNA reads TGCGCCAGCAGTTCCCTCGGGAGGGACCAAGAGACCCAGTACGTC. Translated, it gives CASSSLGRDQETQYV.

V and J are TRBV15 and TRBJ2-2; D remains ambiguous. CDR3 length: 15 amino acids. In germline, CDR1 is LNHNV, CDR2 YYDKDF (reference sequence). The ends were cut back, 0 bases at V and 4 bases at J, with 9 bases in the middle. This chain's CDR3 is CATSRDALFTGELFF. As DNA, the CDR3 is TGTGCCACCAGCAGAGATGCGTTGTTCACCGGGGAGCTGTTTTTT. Together with reference TRBV15 and TRBJ2-2, the CDR3 gives the full variable domain: DAMVIQNPRYQVTQFGKPVTLSCSQTLNHNVMYWYQQKSSQAPKLLFHYYDKDFNNEADTPDNFQSRRPNTSFCFLDIRSPGLGDTAMYLCATSRDALFTGELFFGEGSRLTVL.

Comment on this clonotype: One end of the junction fails to match germline, which may point to a read error. The chain combines TRBV5-1 with TRBJ2-3; D is tentatively TRBD1 or TRBD2 (6 bases each). The V gene's germline CDR1 is SGHRS and CDR2 YFSETQ. The CDR3 contains 16 residues. The CDR3: CAGSLVGGPSTDTQYF. The CDR3 region has the DNA TGCGCCGGCAGCTTGGTCGGGGGCCCTAGCACAGATACGCAGTATTTT. Drawing the rest from reference TRBV5-1 and TRBJ2-3, the complete variable domain is KAGVTQTPRYLIKTRGQQVTLSCSPISGHRSVSWYQQTPGQGLQFLFEYFSETQRNKGNFPGRFSGRQFSNSRSEMNVSTLELGDSALYLCAGSLVGGPSTDTQYFGPGTRLTVL.

The rearrangement uses TRBV12-3 or TRBV12-4 and TRBJ2-3; TRBD2 matches 9 bases. The CDR3 has 16 amino acids. The junction had 6 bases not matched to a gene; V was cut back by 5 bases and J by 0 bases. This chain's CDR3 is CASSSGGTISTDTQYF. CDR3 DNA sequence: TGTGCCAGCAGTAGCGGGGGGACTATAAGCACAGATACGCAGTATTTT.

The chain combines TRBV5-5 with TRBJ1-4; D is undetermined. Per germline, CDR1 SGHKS and CDR2 YYEKEE (reference sequence). Trimming cost V 0 bases and J 7 bases, with 7 bases left between them. The CDR3 length is 13 residues. CDR3 sequence: CASSLAPTEKLFF. The CDR3 bases are TGTGCCAGCAGCTTGGCGCCGACTGAAAAACTGTTTTTT.

This chain connects TRBV7-9 to TRBJ1-4; no clear D. CDR3 size: 15 residues. The ends were cut back, 1 base at V and 0 bases at J, with 6 bases in the middle. Per germline, CDR1 SEHNR and CDR2 FQNEAQ (reference sequence). CDR3 in amino acids: CASSLDGPTNEKLFF. The CDR3 DNA follows: TGTGCCAGCAGCTTAGATGGACCAACTAATGAAAAACTGTTTTTT.

J is TRBJ1-5 and V is TRBV4-1; 7 bases fit TRBD1. J lost 2 bases, V lost 5 bases, and 3 bases had no gene match. Germline CDR1 reads MGHRA; CDR2 reads YSYEKL. The CDR3 has 14 amino acids. CDR3 sequence: CASSRGLGNQPQHF. The CDR3 DNA is TGCGCCAGCAGCAGGGGGCTCGGCAATCAGCCCCAGCATTTT.

The chain joins TRBV6-1 to TRBJ2-4, with D uncertain. CDR3 length: 16 amino acids. V shed 5 bases and J shed 0 bases, with 14 bases lying between them. The germline CDR1 and CDR2 sequences are MNHNS and SASEGT. The CDR3 DNA sequence: TGTGCCAGCAGTAGTAGGTCGACGGTAGCCAAAAACATTCAGTACTTC. Its translation: CASSSRSTVAKNIQYF.

As concerns this clonotype: At one of its ends the junction is not consistent with the germline gene, which may arise from a read error. This chain joins TRBV7-2 and TRBJ2-4, with TRBD2 matching 13 bases. In germline, CDR1 is SGHTA, CDR2 FQGNSA. The CDR3 has 15 residues. DNA for the CDR3: TGTGCCGGCAGAAAGACTAGCGGGGGGAAAAACATTCAGTACTTC. It yields the protein CAGRKTSGGKNIQYF.

This clonotype was detected a few times. J is TRBJ2-7 and V is TRBV20-1, with D maybe TRBD2 (5 bases). CDR1 DFQATT and CDR2 SNEGSKA come from the germline V gene (reference sequence). CDR3 length: 14 residues. With 7 bases removed from V and 0 bases from J, the gap between germline ends came to 16 bases. CDR3 loop: CSGSRGILSYEQYF. The CDR3 DNA reads as TGCAGTGGTTCGCGAGGGATTCTCTCCTACGAGCAGTACTTC.

The chain recombines TRBV3-1 with TRBJ2-1; TRBD2 agrees at 10 bases. J was trimmed by 6 bases and V by 0 bases; bases with no gene match: 5. Germline assignment: CDR1 LGHDT and CDR2 YNNKEL (reference sequence). The CDR3 length is 16 residues. CDR3 sequence reads: CASSQDPRLAGNEQFF. DNA for the CDR3: TGTGCCAGCAGCCAAGATCCCCGACTAGCGGGCAATGAGCAGTTCTTC.

The chain employs TRBV2 and TRBJ2-1, with TRBD2 identical over 14 bases. The germline gives CDR1 SNHLY, CDR2 FYNNEI. Trimming removed 8 bases from V and 10 bases from J; junction bases left unmatched: 16. There are 17 residues in the CDR3. The DNA of the CDR3 is TGTGCCAGCCTATACTTCCCGACTAGCGGGAGGGCCGGGGAGCAGTTCTTC. Encoded protein: CASLYFPTSGRAGEQFF. Combining the CDR3 with reference TRBV2 and TRBJ2-1 gives the whole variable domain EPEVTQTPSHQVTQMGQEVILRCVPISNHLYFYWYRQILGQKVEFLVSFYNNEISEKSEIFDDQFSVERPDGSNFTLKIRSTKLEDSAMYFCASLYFPTSGRAGEQFFGPGTRLTVL.

V gene TRBV20-1 combines with J gene TRBJ2-7; a possible D gene is TRBD1 (6 bases). The CDR3 extends over 16 amino acids. V was clipped by 5 bases and J by 0 bases, with 20 bases between them. The germline V gene encodes CDR1 DFQATT and CDR2 SNEGSKA (reference sequence). CDR3 region: CSAAGTGINASYEQYF. The CDR3 DNA reads as TGCAGTGCTGCCGGTACAGGGATTAACGCCTCCTACGAGCAGTACTTC.

The chain uses TRBV12-3 or TRBV12-4 and TRBJ2-5, with TRBD2 identical over 16 bases. Trimming cost V 6 bases and J 4 bases; bases outside gene matches: 8. The CDR3 loop spans 17 amino acids. The DNA of the CDR3 is TGTGCCAGCAGCCCCGGGACTAGCGGGAGGGCTAGAGAGACCCAGTACTTC. As protein: CASSPGTSGRARETQYF.

This chain uses TRBV5-1 with TRBJ2-1; TRBD1 is a possible D gene (6 bases). Germline V gene sequence: CDR1 SGHRS, CDR2 YFSETQ. This CDR3 comprises 15 residues. V was cut by 1 base and J by 4 bases, with 12 bases left in between. The CDR3 nucleotides read TGCGCCAGCAGCTTGATGGGGGCAGAGTACAATGAGCAGTTCTTC. Its protein product is CASSLMGAEYNEQFF.

The chain is built from TRBV3-1 and TRBJ2-1, with D perhaps matching TRBD2 (5 bases). Trimming took 3 bases from V and 6 from J, leaving 12 bases between them. Germline CDR1 reads LGHDT; CDR2 reads YNNKEL (reference sequence). The CDR3 consists of 14 residues. The CDR3 region has the DNA TGTGCCAGCAGCCAGGACTCTCCCAGCAATGAGCAGTTCTTC. Translated: CASSQDSPSNEQFF.

V is TRBV6-5 and J is TRBJ1-1; 7 nucleotides agree with TRBD1. The junction had 4 bases not matched to a gene; V was cut back by 6 bases and J by 3 bases. This CDR3 has 13 amino acids. The germline CDR1 and CDR2 sequences are MNHEY and SVGAGI. CDR3 coding DNA: TGTGCCAGCAGAAGCGACAGGGACACTGAAGCTTTCTTT. It encodes CASRSDRDTEAFF.

This chain joins TRBV5-1 and TRBJ2-3; the D gene is possibly TRBD2 (6 bases). V gave up 5 bases and J gave up 6 bases, with 19 bases separating them. Germline CDR1 SGHRS, CDR2 YFSETQ. The CDR3 length is 15 residues. CDR3 in DNA: TGCGCCAGCAGTCCCCTAACCCCGGGGGTGGATACGCAGTATTTT. As protein: CASSPLTPGVDTQYF.

This clonotype showed up just a few times. The chain employs TRBV7-3 and TRBJ2-7; possibly TRBD1 for D (5 bases). CDR1 and CDR2 (germline): SGHTA, FQGTGA. Between the trimmed V and J ends, which lost 5 bases and 1 base, there was a span of 12 bases. CDR3 length: 14 amino acids. The DNA for the CDR3 is TGTGCCAGCAGCATGACAGAGCTTTCCTACGAGCAGTACTTC. Translated: CASSMTELSYEQYF. The variable domain in full, with the rest retrieved from reference TRBV7-3 and TRBJ2-7, is GAGVSQTPSNKVTEKGKYVELRCDPISGHTALYWYRQSLGQGPEFLIYFQGTGAADDSGLPNDRFFAVRPEGSVSTLKIQRTERGDSAVYLCASSMTELSYEQYFGPGTRLTVT.

The chain couples TRBV10-3 to TRBJ2-7; no firm D call. The V end was cut by 6 bases, the J end by 0 bases, with 9 bases between. The CDR3 has 13 amino acids. The V gene's germline CDR1 is ENHRY and CDR2 SYGVKD. For the CDR3, the DNA is TGTGCCATCAGGCCTATCGACTCCTACGAGCAGTACTTC. Translating it yields CAIRPIDSYEQYF.

J is TRBJ2-1 and V is TRBV4-2; D assignment may be TRBD1 or TRBD2 (5 bases each). In germline, CDR1 is LGHNA, CDR2 YNFKEQ. The CDR3 is 14 amino acids. Trimming shortened V by 0 bases and J by 7 bases, and 10 bases separated the two germline ends. DNA for the CDR3: TGTGCCAGCAGCCAAGATGGGACCGCAAATGAGCAGTTCTTC. Protein: CASSQDGTANEQFF.

The genes are TRBV20-1 and TRBJ1-6, with D unresolved. This CDR3 has 13 residues. V gave up 3 bases and J gave up 7 bases, with 10 bases separating them. From germline, CDR1 is DFQATT and CDR2 SNEGSKA (reference sequence). CDR3 in amino acids: CSASNKWNSPLHF. The CDR3 DNA reads as TGCAGTGCTAGTAACAAATGGAATTCACCCCTCCACTTT.

This chain connects TRBV5-1 to TRBJ2-5, with D uncertain. The CDR3 is 15 residues long. The V end was cut by 2 bases, the J end by 1 base, with 12 bases between. Germline assignment: CDR1 SGHRS and CDR2 YFSETQ. This CDR3 reads CASSFLPGTQETQYF. CDR3 in DNA: TGCGCCAGCAGCTTTCTTCCAGGAACCCAAGAGACCCAGTACTTC.

J is TRBJ2-7 and V is TRBV5-1; 7 bases align to TRBD1. Germline V CDR1 and CDR2: SGHRS, YFSETQ. After removal of 6 bases from V and 3 bases from J, the junction contained 12 bases not matched to a gene. The CDR3 has 15 residues. The CDR3 bases are TGCGCCAGCAAAGTGGAGTTACAGGGGCACTACGAGCAGTACTTC. Translated, it gives CASKVELQGHYEQYF.

This clonotype was counted only a few times. The CDR3 nucleotides are TGTGCCACCAGTGATTTAAGGAGGAACTACTATGGCTACACCTTC. This translates into CATSDLRRNYYGYTF. The chain couples TRBV24-1 to TRBJ1-2; D gene ambiguous. There are 15 residues in the CDR3. The germline V and J ends were trimmed by 1 base and 3 bases, with 11 bases remaining between them. CDR1 is KGHDR and CDR2 is SFDVKD in the germline V gene.

V is TRBV5-1 and J is TRBJ2-1; D might be TRBD2 (7 bases). Germline-derived CDR1 and CDR2 are SGHRS and YFSETQ. This CDR3 has 17 residues. Trimming stripped 7 bases from V and 0 bases from J, with 20 bases between. CDR3 sequence: CASAGDGGPSSYNEQFF. Here the CDR3 DNA reads TGCGCCAGCGCTGGGGACGGGGGGCCCAGCTCCTACAATGAGCAGTTCTTC.

In this sample, this clonotype turned up a few times. The J gene is TRBJ1-2, the V gene TRBV9; D unresolved. Trimming left V 0 bases short and J 5 bases short, with 8 bases between. The V gene's germline CDR1 is SGDLS and CDR2 YYNGEE. The CDR3 spans 13 residues. CDR3 residues: CASSVGSGYGYTF. The DNA of the CDR3 is TGTGCCAGCAGCGTAGGCTCGGGTTATGGCTACACCTTC.

The CDR3 DNA reads as TGTGCCAGCAGCAGAACAATTCAGGGGGCAAAGAGCTATGGCTACACCTTC. It codes for CASSRTIQGAKSYGYTF. The chain has TRBV2 and TRBJ1-2, with 8 bases fitting TRBD1. The germline V gene encodes CDR1 SNHLY and CDR2 FYNNEI. J lost 4 bases, V lost 6 bases, and 16 bases had no gene match. This CDR3 has 17 residues.

This chain links TRBV7-2 with TRBJ2-5, with 10 bases lining up with TRBD1. The DNA end lines up better with TRBJ2-7; the J call may be wrong. This CDR3 has 16 residues. Germline CDR1 and CDR2: SGHTA and FQGNSA. The chain's CDR3 is CASSAKDRGRRYEQYF. The CDR3 bases are TGTGCCAGCAGCGCGAAAGACAGGGGGCGGCGGTACGAGCAGTACTTC.